This T cell receptor beta chain was captured by sequencing in a study of response to subunit inactivated influenza vaccine. This CDR3 contains 11 residues. V was pared by 6 bases and J by 3 bases, with 6 bases between. Germline V gene data show CDR1 as SQVTM and CDR2 as ANQGSEA. TCRdb itself ran the RT-PCR reads through MiXCR, one entry per CDR3 protein. The sample gives roughly 790,000 distinct CDR3 sequences, less than 25% of which show up once; roughly 10% is in the top ten. Many counts were recorded for this clonotype. What it recognizes is unknown. The study, taken as a whole, reports: The authors suggested that few new T cells are recruited per seasonal influenza vaccination.

The genes are TRBV29-1 and TRBJ2-1, with no clear D. The source material was PBMCs from blood, sampled 5 to 6 days after vaccination. The receptor was derived from a man in his fifties or sixties who received an inactivated influenza vaccine. This chain's CDR3 is CSVGHYNEQFF. The CDR3 DNA sequence: TGCAGCGTAGGCCACTACAATGAGCAGTTCTTC.